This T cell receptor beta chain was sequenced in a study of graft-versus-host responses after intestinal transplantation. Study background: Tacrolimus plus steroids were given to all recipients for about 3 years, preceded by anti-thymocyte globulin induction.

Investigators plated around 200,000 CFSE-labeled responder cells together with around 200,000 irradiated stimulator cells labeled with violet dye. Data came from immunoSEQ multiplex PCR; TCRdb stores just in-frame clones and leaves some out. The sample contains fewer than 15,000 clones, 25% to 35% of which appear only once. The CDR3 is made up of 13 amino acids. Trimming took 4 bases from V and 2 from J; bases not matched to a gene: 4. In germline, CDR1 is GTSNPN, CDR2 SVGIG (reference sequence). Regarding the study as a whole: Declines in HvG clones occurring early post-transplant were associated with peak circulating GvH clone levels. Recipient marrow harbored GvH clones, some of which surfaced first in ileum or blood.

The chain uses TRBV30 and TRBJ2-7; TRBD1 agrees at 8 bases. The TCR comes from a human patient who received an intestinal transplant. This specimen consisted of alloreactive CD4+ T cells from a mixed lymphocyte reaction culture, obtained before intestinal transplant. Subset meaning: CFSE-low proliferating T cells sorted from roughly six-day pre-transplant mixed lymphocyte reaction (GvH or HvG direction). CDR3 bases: TGTGCCTGGAATAAGGACAGGGCCTACGAGCAGTACTTC. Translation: CAWNKDRAYEQYF. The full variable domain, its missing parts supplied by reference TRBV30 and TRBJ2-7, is SQTIHQWPATLVQPVGSPLSLECTVEGTSNPNLYWYRQAAGRGLQLLFYSVGIGQISSEVPQNLSASRPQDRQFILSSKKLLLSDSGFYLCAWNKDRAYEQYFGPGTRLTVT.